This T cell receptor beta chain was sequenced for a study of technical replicates of blood from four donors. The CDR3 is 15 amino acids. J was trimmed by 5 bases and V by 3 bases; bases with no gene match: 5. CDR1 and CDR2 from the germline V gene are SNHLY and FYNNEI. The protocol was immunoSEQ multiplex PCR, while the TCRdb copy is restricted to in-frame clones and leaves out a portion. Among around 83,000 clones listed, roughly 93% were seen once. Sequencing was performed on T cells isolated from PBMCs. The chain joins TRBV2 to TRBJ2-2; 8 bases agree with TRBD1. This receptor was taken from a human donor in good health. The CDR3 spells CASSDRGPGTGELFF. The CDR3 DNA reads TGTGCCAGCAGTGACAGGGGGCCTGGGACCGGGGAGCTGTTTTTT.